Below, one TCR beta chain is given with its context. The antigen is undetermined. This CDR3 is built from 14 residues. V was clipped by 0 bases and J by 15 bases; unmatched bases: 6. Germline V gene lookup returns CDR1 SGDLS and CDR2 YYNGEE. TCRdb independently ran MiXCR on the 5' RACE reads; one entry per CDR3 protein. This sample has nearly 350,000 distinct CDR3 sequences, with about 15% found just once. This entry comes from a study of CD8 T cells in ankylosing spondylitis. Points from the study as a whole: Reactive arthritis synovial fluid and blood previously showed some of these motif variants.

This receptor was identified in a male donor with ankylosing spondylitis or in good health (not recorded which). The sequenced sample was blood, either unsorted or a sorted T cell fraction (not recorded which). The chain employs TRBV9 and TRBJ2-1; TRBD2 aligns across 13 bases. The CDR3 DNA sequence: TGTGCCAGCAGCGTAGTACTAGCGGGGGGGCAAATGTTCTTC. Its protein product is CASSVVLAGGQMFF.